The 24 T cell receptor beta chains given below trace back to one sample, sequenced in a study of spatial heterogeneity in lung cancer. Whole-study results and caveats: Within tumors, counts of expanded alpha and beta TCRs tracked tumor mutation counts.

Time point meaning: sample taken at primary tumor resection. Each CDR3 protein is one row after TCRdb ran MiXCR on the 5' RACE reads. The data hold some 5,100 distinct CDR3 sequences, with roughly 8.1% observed a single time. These receptors are not linked to any known antigen. Sequences were derived from lung tumor tissue, sampled at surgery. All receptors derive from a male donor with early-stage non-small cell lung cancer.

This clonotype was detected many times. The J gene is TRBJ2-3, the V gene TRBV6-5; D is unclear. This CDR3 comprises 13 residues. Germline CDR1 is MNHEY and CDR2 is SVGAGI. V was pared by 6 bases and J by 1 base, with 8 bases between. The CDR3 sequence is CASSLLGTDTQYF. The CDR3 DNA sequence: TGTGCCAGCAGCCTCCTGGGCACAGATACGCAGTATTTT.

This clonotype has more than one count but fewer than ten. V usage is TRBV7-2 and J usage is TRBJ2-5; TRBD1 matches 7 bases. Germline lookup yields CDR1 SGHTA and CDR2 FQGNSA. J gave up 2 bases and V 5 bases, and 8 bases lay outside the gene matches. The CDR3 spans 15 residues. CDR3 bases: TGTGCCAGCAGCGGCCAGACAGGGAAGCAAGAGACCCAGTACTTC. It codes for CASSGQTGKQETQYF.

The genes are TRBV27 and TRBJ2-5; TRBD2 agrees at 7 bases. Looked up from germline, CDR1 is MNHEY and CDR2 is SMNVEV (reference sequence). This CDR3 is 12 amino acids long. The junction had 4 bases not matched to a gene; V was cut back by 6 bases and J by 6 bases. The CDR3 bases are TGTGCCAGCAGCGGGGAGGGGAAGACCCAGTACTTC. This sequence encodes CASSGEGKTQYF.

This clonotype is medium-sized by share. CDR3 DNA: TGCACCCCGGGACTAGCCACCTACGAGCAGTACTTC. This encodes CTPGLATYEQYF. The J gene is TRBJ2-7, the V gene TRBV20-1; 9 bases line up with TRBD2. Germline CDR1 reads DFQATT; CDR2 reads SNEGSKA (reference sequence). CDR3 length equals 12 residues.

This rearrangement joins TRBV29-1 to TRBJ2-3; D unclear. The V gene's germline CDR1 is SQVTM and CDR2 ANQGSEA. V shed 4 bases and J shed 0 bases, with 5 bases lying between them. This CDR3 contains 12 residues. This CDR3 reads CSVVGSTDTQYF. CDR3 DNA sequence: TGCAGCGTTGTGGGTAGCACAGATACGCAGTATTTT.

This clonotype has ten or more counts. The V gene is TRBV29-1, the J gene TRBJ1-1; D gene uncertain. Trimming cost V 6 bases and J 4 bases, with 9 bases left between them. CDR3 length equals 11 residues. Germline-derived CDR1 and CDR2 are SQVTM and ANQGSEA. The DNA of the CDR3 is TGCAGCGTGGCCAGAGGCACTGAAGCTTTCTTT. Amino acid sequence: CSVARGTEAFF. The complete variable domain, with remaining parts taken from reference TRBV29-1 and TRBJ1-1, reads SAVISQKPSRDICQRGTSLTIQCQVDSQVTMMFWYRQQPGQSLTLIATANQGSEATYESGFVIDKFPISRPNLTFSTLTVSNMSPEDSSIYLCSVARGTEAFFGQGTRLTVV.

In this sample, this clonotype turned up many times. The rearrangement links TRBV6-6 to TRBJ1-4, with D possibly TRBD1 on 6 matching bases. This CDR3 spans 15 amino acids. The V and J ends lost 6 bases and 7 bases respectively, with 18 bases between them. In germline, CDR1 is MNHNY, CDR2 SVGAGI (reference sequence). The CDR3 loop reads CASRPTGLTGEKLFF. CDR3 bases: TGTGCCAGCAGACCTACAGGGTTGACGGGTGAAAAACTGTTTTTT.

This clonotype was observed many times. The gene calls are TRBV12-3 or TRBV12-4 and TRBJ1-2; 8 bases fit TRBD1. J gave up 2 bases and V 3 bases, and 5 bases lay outside the gene matches. The CDR3 is 15 residues long. This chain's CDR3 is CASSFFQGANYGYTF. In DNA, the CDR3 is TGTGCCAGCAGTTTCTTCCAGGGGGCAAACTATGGCTACACCTTC.

The V and J genes are TRBV20-1 and TRBJ2-1; no clear D gene. The CDR3 contains 11 residues. V was cut by 3 bases and J by 4 bases, with 4 bases left in between. The germline gives CDR1 DFQATT, CDR2 SNEGSKA (reference sequence). CDR3 bases: TGCAGTGCTAGTACTTACAATGAGCAGTTCTTC. As protein: CSASTYNEQFF.

This clonotype was recorded at least ten times. J is TRBJ1-4 and V is TRBV12-3 or TRBV12-4; unclear D gene. This CDR3 spans 14 amino acids. V lost 2 bases to trimming and J lost 3 bases, with 7 bases between them. The CDR3 DNA is TGTGCCAGCAGTTTACGGGGTTCTAATGAAAAACTGTTTTTT. This translates into CASSLRGSNEKLFF.

This clonotype came up many times. The chain carries TRBV10-3 and TRBJ2-7, with 7 nucleotides matching TRBD1. The ends lost 4 bases at V and 6 bases at J; junction bases unmatched: 6. Per germline, CDR1 ENHRY and CDR2 SYGVKD. The CDR3 sequence is 13 residues long. The DNA of the CDR3 is TGTGCCATCAGTGGGACACAGGGGAGCGAGCAGTACTTC. This gives the protein CAISGTQGSEQYF.

This clonotype was observed at least ten times. The chain joins TRBV19 to TRBJ2-3, with D perhaps TRBD1 (5 bases). V lost 8 bases and J 0 bases, leaving 9 bases between the germline ends. The CDR3 length is 13 residues. Germline values: CDR1 LNHDA, CDR2 SQIVND (reference sequence). In nucleotides, the CDR3 is TGTGCCAGTGGGGCAGCTAGCACAGATACGCAGTATTTT. It yields the protein CASGAASTDTQYF.

J is TRBJ2-3 and V is TRBV5-1, with 9 bases aligning to TRBD2. CDR1 is SGHRS and CDR2 is YFSETQ in the germline V gene. J was trimmed by 2 bases and V by 6 bases; bases with no gene match: 4. There are 14 residues in the CDR3. The CDR3 is CASKLAGDTDTQYF. The DNA of the CDR3 is TGCGCCAGCAAGTTAGCGGGAGACACAGATACGCAGTATTTT.

The gene calls are TRBV7-2 and TRBJ1-1; D call uncertain. V dropped 0 bases and J dropped 1 base, with 6 bases sitting between them. The CDR3 is made up of 14 amino acids. In germline, CDR1 is SGHTA, CDR2 FQGNSA. CDR3 DNA: TGTGCCAGCAGCTTAGCGTCGGGGAACACTGAAGCTTTCTTT. Residues: CASSLASGNTEAFF.

This clonotype was counted ten times or more. This sequence joins TRBV9 and TRBJ2-3; D unclear. Germline CDR1 SGDLS, CDR2 YYNGEE. V was shortened by 4 bases and J by 6 bases, with 9 bases between the two germline ends. The CDR3 extends over 12 amino acids. The CDR3 DNA reads as TGTGCCAGCAGCACCCACAAGGATACGCAGTATTTT. It translates to CASSTHKDTQYF.

This clonotype was seen more than once but under ten times. V is TRBV6-1 and J is TRBJ2-7; a possible D gene is TRBD1 (6 bases). V lost 7 bases, J lost 6 bases, and 10 bases lay in between. This CDR3 comprises 11 residues. The germline V gene has CDR1 MNHNS and CDR2 SASEGT. The CDR3 reads CASTQDSEQYF. As DNA, the CDR3 is TGTGCCAGCACCCAGGACAGCGAGCAGTACTTC.

This chain joins TRBV7-2 and TRBJ1-6, with TRBD1 matching over 8 bases. After removal of 5 bases from V and 7 bases from J, the junction contained 4 bases not matched to a gene. The length of the CDR3 is 14 residues. Germline-derived CDR1 and CDR2 are SGHTA and FQGNSA. This chain's CDR3 is CASSRTGNNSPLHF. CDR3 sequence (DNA): TGTGCCAGCAGCAGGACAGGGAACAATTCACCCCTCCACTTT. The variable domain in full, completed from reference TRBV7-2 and TRBJ1-6, reads GAGVSQSPSNKVTEKGKDVELRCDPISGHTALYWYRQSLGQGLEFLIYFQGNSAPDKSGLPSDRFSAERTGGSVSTLTIQRTQQEDSAVYLCASSRTGNNSPLHFGNGTRLTVT.

This clonotype occurred many times. This CDR3 is CASSSRGFGYEQYF. In nucleotides, the CDR3 is TGTGCCAGCAGCTCTCGGGGCTTCGGTTACGAGCAGTACTTC. The V call is TRBV7-9, the J call TRBJ2-7; perhaps D is TRBD1 or TRBD2 (5 bases each). The CDR3 loop spans 14 amino acids. Germline CDR1 SEHNR, CDR2 FQNEAQ (reference sequence). V was trimmed by 4 bases and J by 4 bases, leaving 14 bases between them.

This clonotype is medium-sized in the sample. The chain joins TRBV7-2 to TRBJ1-6, with a weak D call TRBD1 (5 bases). CDR1 SGHTA and CDR2 FQGNSA come from the germline V gene. The CDR3 covers 16 residues. Trimming left V 5 bases short and J 0 bases short, with 11 bases between. The CDR3 reads CASSRTRSSYNSPLHF. The CDR3 nucleotides read TGTGCCAGCAGCAGGACACGTAGCTCCTATAATTCACCCCTCCACTTT.

In this sample, this clonotype turned up a few times. The chain is built from TRBV4-2 and TRBJ2-1; 8 bases match TRBD1. Germline V CDR1 and CDR2: LGHNA, YNFKEQ. Unmatched junction bases numbered 6, after V lost 3 bases and J lost 5 bases. This CDR3 comprises 15 residues. This CDR3 is CASSQGTGINNEQFF. CDR3 DNA: TGTGCCAGCAGCCAGGGGACAGGTATCAACAATGAGCAGTTCTTC.

This clonotype has a count of ten or more. The chain combines TRBV20-1 with TRBJ2-3, with TRBD2 matching over 10 bases. V was pared by 3 bases and J by 0 bases, with 3 bases of the junction left unmatched. The CDR3 loop spans 15 amino acids. CDR1 and CDR2 (germline): DFQATT, SNEGSKA (reference sequence). CDR3 sequence (DNA): TGCAGTGCTAGCCGACTAGCGGGTAGCACAGATACGCAGTATTTT. It is translated as CSASRLAGSTDTQYF.

The chain uses TRBV3-1 and TRBJ2-2; no definite D call. The CDR3 totals 13 residues. Trimming cost V 8 bases and J 4 bases, with 11 bases left between them. CDR1 and CDR2 from the germline V gene are LGHDT and YNNKEL (reference sequence). The chain's CDR3 is CASQVLGTGELFF. The CDR3 region has the DNA TGTGCCAGCCAAGTCCTAGGCACCGGGGAGCTGTTTTTT.

This clonotype was counted many times. The gene calls are TRBV29-1 and TRBJ2-5; TRBD1 agrees at 7 bases. The CDR3 is made up of 14 amino acids. Trimming removed 2 bases from V and 10 bases from J; junction bases left unmatched: 13. Germline loops: CDR1 SQVTM, CDR2 ANQGSEA. The CDR3 nucleotides are TGCAGCGTTGAAAGAGGGACAGCGTTTGAAATCCAGTACTTC. Protein sequence: CSVERGTAFEIQYF.

This clonotype was observed at least ten times. The chain has TRBV6-2 or TRBV6-3 and TRBJ1-2; D is unclear. The V end was cut by 5 bases, the J end by 4 bases, with 2 bases between. The CDR3 covers 10 residues. Germline CDR1 is MNHEY and CDR2 is SVGEGT. The CDR3 sequence: CASSGYGYTF. The CDR3 DNA is TGTGCCAGCAGTGGCTATGGCTACACCTTC.